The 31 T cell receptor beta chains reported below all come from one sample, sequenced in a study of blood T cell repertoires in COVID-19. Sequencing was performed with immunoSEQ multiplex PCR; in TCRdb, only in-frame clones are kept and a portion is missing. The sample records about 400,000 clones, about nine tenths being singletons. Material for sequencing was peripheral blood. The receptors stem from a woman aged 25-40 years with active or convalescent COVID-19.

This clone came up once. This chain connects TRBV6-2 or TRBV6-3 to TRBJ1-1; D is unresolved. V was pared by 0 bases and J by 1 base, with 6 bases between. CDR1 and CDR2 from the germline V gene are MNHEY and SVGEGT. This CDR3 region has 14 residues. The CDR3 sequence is CASSYSVANTEAFF. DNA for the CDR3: TGTGCCAGCAGTTACTCGGTAGCGAACACTGAAGCTTTCTTT.

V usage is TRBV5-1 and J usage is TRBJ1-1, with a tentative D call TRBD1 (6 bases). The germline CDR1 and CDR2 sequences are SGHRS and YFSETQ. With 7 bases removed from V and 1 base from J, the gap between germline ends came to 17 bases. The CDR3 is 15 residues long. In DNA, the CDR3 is TGCGCCAGCCGGACCCCGGGGGGGGCGAACACTGAAGCTTTCTTT. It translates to CASRTPGGANTEAFF.

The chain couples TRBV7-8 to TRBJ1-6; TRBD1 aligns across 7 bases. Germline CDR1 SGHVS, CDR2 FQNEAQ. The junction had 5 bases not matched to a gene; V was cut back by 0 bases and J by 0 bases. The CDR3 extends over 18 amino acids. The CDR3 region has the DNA TGTGCCAGCAGCTTAGCCTTGGGACAGAGCTCCTATAATTCACCCCTCCACTTT. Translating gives CASSLALGQSSYNSPLHF. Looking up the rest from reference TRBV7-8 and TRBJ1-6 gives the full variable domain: GAGVSQSPRYKVAKRGQDVALRCDPISGHVSLFWYQQALGQGPEFLTYFQNEAQLDKSGLPSDRFFAERPEGSVSTLKIQRTQQEDSAVYLCASSLALGQSSYNSPLHFGNGTRLTVT.

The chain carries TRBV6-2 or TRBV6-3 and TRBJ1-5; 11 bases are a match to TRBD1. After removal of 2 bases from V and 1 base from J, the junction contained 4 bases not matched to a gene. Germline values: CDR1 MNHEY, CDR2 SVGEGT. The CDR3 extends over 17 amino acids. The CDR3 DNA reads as TGTGCCAGCAGTTACGGGACAGGGGGTTGGAGCAATCAGCCCCAGCATTTT. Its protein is CASSYGTGGWSNQPQHF.

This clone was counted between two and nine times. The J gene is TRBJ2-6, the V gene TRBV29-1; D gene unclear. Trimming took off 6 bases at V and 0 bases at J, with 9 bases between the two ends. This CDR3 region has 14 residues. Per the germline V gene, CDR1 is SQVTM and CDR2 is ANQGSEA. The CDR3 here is CSVRSGSGANVLTF. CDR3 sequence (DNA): TGCAGCGTGCGGTCGGGCTCTGGGGCCAACGTCCTGACTTTC.

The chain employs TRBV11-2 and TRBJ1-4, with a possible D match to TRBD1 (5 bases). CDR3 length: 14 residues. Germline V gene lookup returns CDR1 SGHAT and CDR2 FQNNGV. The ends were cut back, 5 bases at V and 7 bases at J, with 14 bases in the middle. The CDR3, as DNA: TGTGCCAGCAGCAGCCCCGCAGGGTCTGAAAAACTGTTTTTT. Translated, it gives CASSSPAGSEKLFF.

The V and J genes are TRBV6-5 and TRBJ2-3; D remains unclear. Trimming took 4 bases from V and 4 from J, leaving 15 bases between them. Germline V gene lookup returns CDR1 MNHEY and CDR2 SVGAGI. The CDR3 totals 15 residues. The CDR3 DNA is TGTGCCAGCAGTTCCGTGGGTCGGAGCCCAGATACGCAGTATTTT. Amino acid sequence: CASSSVGRSPDTQYF.

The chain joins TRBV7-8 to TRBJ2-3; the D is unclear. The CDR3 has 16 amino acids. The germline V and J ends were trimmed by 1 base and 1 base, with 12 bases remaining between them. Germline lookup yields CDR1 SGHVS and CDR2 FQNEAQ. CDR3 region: CASSLVSQRGTDTQYF. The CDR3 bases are TGTGCCAGCAGCTTAGTCTCCCAGCGAGGCACAGATACGCAGTATTTT.

The CDR3 nucleotides read TGTGCCAGCAGTTCAACTAGCGGGGGAACCTACGAGCAGTACTTC. Translating gives CASSSTSGGTYEQYF. The chain joins TRBV6-5 to TRBJ2-7, with 11 bases that match TRBD2. V dropped 4 bases and J dropped 2; count of bases not matched to a gene: 4. The CDR3 covers 15 residues. CDR1 is MNHEY, CDR2 SVGAGI, per germline.

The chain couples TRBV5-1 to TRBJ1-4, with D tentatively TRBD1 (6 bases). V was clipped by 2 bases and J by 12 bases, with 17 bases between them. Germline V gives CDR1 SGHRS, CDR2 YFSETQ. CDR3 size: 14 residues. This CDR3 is CASSLPGTTDELFF. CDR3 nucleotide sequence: TGCGCCAGCAGCTTACCCGGGACAACTGACGAACTGTTTTTT.

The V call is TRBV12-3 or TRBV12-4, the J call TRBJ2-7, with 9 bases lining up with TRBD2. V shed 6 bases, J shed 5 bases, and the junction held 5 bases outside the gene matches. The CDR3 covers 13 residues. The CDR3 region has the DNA TGTGCCAGCAGAGCGGGGGGCCTTGACGAGCAGTACTTC. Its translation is CASRAGGLDEQYF.

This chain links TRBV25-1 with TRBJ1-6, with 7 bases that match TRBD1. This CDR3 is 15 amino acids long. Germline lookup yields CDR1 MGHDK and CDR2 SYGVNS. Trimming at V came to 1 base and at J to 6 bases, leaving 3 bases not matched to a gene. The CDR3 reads CASSESHRGNSPLHF. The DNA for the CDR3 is TGTGCCAGCAGTGAATCACACAGGGGTAATTCACCCCTCCACTTT.

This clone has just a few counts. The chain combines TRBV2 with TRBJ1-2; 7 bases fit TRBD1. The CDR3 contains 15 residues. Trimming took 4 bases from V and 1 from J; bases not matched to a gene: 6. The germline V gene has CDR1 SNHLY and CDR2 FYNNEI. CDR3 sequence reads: CASSGQGSINYGYTF. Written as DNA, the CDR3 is TGTGCCAGCAGTGGACAGGGCTCGATTAACTATGGCTACACCTTC.

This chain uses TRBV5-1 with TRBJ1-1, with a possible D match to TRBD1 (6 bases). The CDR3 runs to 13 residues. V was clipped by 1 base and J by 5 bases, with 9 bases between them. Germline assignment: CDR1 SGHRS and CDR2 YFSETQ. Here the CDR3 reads CASSLTGKTEAFF. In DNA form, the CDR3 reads TGCGCCAGCAGCTTGACAGGGAAAACTGAAGCTTTCTTT.

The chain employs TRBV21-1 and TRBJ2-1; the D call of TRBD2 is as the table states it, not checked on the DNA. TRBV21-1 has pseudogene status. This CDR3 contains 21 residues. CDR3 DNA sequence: TGTGCCAGCAGCAAAATCCCTCTAGCGGGCCTATATGCGAGCTCCTACAATGAGCAGTTCTTC. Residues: CASSKIPLAGLYASSYNEQFF.

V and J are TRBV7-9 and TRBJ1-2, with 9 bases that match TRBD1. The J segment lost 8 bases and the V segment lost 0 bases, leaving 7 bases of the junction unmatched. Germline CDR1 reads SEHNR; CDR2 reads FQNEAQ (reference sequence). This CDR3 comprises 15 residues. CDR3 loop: CASSLADRGRDGYTF. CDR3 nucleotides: TGTGCCAGCAGCTTAGCGGACAGGGGAAGGGACGGCTACACCTTC.

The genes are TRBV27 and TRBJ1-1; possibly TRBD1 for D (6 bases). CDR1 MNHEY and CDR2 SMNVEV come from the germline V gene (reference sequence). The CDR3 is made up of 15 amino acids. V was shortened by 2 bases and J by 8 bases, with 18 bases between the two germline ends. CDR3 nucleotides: TGTGCCAGCAGTTTAGGGGGCGCGATTGGTATAGAAGCTTTCTTT. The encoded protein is CASSLGGAIGIEAFF.

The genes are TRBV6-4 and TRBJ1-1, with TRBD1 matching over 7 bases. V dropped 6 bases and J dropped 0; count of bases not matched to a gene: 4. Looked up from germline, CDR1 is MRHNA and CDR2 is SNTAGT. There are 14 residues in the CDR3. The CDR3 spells CASSPQGMNTEAFF. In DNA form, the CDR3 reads TGTGCCAGCAGCCCACAGGGGATGAACACTGAAGCTTTCTTT.

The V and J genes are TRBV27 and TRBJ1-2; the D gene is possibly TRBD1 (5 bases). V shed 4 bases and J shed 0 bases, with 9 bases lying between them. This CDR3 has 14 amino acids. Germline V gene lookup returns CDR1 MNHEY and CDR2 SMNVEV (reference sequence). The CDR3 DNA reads TGTGCCAGCAGTTCGACAGATTCTAACTATGGCTACACCTTC. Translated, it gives CASSSTDSNYGYTF.

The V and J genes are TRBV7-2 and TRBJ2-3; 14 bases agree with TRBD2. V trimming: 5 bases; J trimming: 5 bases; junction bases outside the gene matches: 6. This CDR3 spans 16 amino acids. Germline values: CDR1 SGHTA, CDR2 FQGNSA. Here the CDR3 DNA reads TGTGCCAGCAGCCCGACTAGCGGGAGGGAGAAAGATACGCAGTATTTT. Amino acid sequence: CASSPTSGREKDTQYF.

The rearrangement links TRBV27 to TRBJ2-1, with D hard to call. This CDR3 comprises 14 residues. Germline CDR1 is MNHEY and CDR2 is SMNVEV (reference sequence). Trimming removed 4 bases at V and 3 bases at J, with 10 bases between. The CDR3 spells CASSSVLSYNEQFF. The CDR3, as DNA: TGTGCCAGCAGTTCCGTCCTCAGCTACAATGAGCAGTTCTTC.

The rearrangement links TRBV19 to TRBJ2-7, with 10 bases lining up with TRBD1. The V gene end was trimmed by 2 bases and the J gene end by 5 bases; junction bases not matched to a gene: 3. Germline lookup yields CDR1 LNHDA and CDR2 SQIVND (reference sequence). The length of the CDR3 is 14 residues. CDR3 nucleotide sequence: TGTGCCAGTAGTATATGGGACAGGGGTAACGAGCAGTACTTC. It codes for CASSIWDRGNEQYF.

CDR3: CASSIFDEQFF. Written as DNA, the CDR3 is TGTGCCAGCAGCATTTTCGATGAGCAGTTCTTC. The V call is TRBV7-9, the J call TRBJ2-1; D uncertain. Germline V gene sequence: CDR1 SEHNR, CDR2 FQNEAQ (reference sequence). This CDR3 has 11 residues. Trimming stripped 5 bases from V and 8 bases from J, with 7 bases between.

The CDR3 bases are TGTGCCAGCATGGGAGCATGGGCAACTAATGAAAAACTGTTTTTT. This sequence encodes CASMGAWATNEKLFF. The rearrangement uses TRBV6-5 and TRBJ1-4; D uncertain. The CDR3 runs to 15 residues. Trimming pared 7 bases from V and 0 bases from J, leaving 12 bases between. Germline values: CDR1 MNHEY, CDR2 SVGAGI.

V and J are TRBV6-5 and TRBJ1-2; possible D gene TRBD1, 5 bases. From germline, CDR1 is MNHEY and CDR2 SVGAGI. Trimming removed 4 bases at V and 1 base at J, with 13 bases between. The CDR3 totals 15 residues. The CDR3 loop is CASSSRTGVNYGYTF. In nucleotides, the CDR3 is TGTGCCAGCAGTTCCCGGACGGGGGTTAACTATGGCTACACCTTC.

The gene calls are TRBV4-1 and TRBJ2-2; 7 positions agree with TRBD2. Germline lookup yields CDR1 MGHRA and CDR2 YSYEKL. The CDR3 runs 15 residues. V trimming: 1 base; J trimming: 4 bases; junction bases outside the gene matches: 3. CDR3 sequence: CASSQAGGPTGELFF. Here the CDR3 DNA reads TGCGCCAGCAGCCAAGCGGGAGGACCCACCGGGGAGCTGTTTTTT.

CDR3 sequence reads: CASSPTRQGLPQHF. Here the CDR3 DNA reads TGTGCCAGCAGTCCCACCCGACAGGGACTGCCCCAGCATTTT. The chain couples TRBV6-5 to TRBJ1-5, with 7 bases matching TRBD1. V lost 5 bases and J lost 9; bases outside the gene matches: 10. This CDR3 comprises 14 residues. In germline, CDR1 is MNHEY, CDR2 SVGAGI.

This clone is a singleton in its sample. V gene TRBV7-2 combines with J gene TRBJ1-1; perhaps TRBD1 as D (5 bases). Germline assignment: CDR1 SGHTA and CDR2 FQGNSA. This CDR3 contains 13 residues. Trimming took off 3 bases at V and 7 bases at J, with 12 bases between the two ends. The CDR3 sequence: CASSLNAGVEAFF. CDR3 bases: TGTGCCAGCAGCTTGAATGCGGGGGTTGAAGCTTTCTTT.

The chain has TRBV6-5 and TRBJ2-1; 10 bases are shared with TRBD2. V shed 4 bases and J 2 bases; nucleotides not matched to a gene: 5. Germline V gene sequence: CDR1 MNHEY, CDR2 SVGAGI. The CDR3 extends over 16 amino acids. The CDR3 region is CASSSSGLAPYNEQFF. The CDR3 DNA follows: TGTGCCAGCAGTTCGTCGGGACTAGCGCCCTACAATGAGCAGTTCTTC.

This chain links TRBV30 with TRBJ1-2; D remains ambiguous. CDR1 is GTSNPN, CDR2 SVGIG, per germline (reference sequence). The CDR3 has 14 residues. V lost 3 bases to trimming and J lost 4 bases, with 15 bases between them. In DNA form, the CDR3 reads TGTGCCTGGAGGACGGATTTTAGGAGCTATGGCTACACCTTC. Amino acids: CAWRTDFRSYGYTF.

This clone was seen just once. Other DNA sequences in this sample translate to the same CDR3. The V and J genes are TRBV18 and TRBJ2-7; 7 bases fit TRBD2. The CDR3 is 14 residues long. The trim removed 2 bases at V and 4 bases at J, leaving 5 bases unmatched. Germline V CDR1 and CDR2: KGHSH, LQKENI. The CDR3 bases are TGTGCCAGCTCACCAGGCGGGCGGGGGTACGAGCAGTACTTC. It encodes CASSPGGRGYEQYF.